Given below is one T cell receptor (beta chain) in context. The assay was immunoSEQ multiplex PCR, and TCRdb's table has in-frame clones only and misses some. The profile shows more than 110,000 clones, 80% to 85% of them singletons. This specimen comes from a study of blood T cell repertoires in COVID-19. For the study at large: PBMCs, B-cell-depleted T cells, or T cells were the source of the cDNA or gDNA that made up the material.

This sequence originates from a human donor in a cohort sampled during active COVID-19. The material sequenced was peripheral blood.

The CDR3 DNA sequence: TGTGCCAGTAGGGGGAGGGATCAGCCCCAGCATTTT. Translating it yields CASRGRDQPQHF. This sequence joins TRBV19 and TRBJ1-5, with no clear D. Germline V gene data show CDR1 as LNHDA and CDR2 as SQIVND (reference sequence). The CDR3 is 12 amino acids. V shed 6 bases and J shed 5 bases, with 8 bases lying between them. Drawing the rest from reference TRBV19 and TRBJ1-5, the complete variable domain is DGGITQSPKYLFRKEGQNVTLSCEQNLNHDAMYWYRQDPGQGLRLIYYSQIVNDFQKGDIAEGYSVSREKKESFPLTVTSAQKNPTAFYLCASRGRDQPQHFGDGTRLSIL.